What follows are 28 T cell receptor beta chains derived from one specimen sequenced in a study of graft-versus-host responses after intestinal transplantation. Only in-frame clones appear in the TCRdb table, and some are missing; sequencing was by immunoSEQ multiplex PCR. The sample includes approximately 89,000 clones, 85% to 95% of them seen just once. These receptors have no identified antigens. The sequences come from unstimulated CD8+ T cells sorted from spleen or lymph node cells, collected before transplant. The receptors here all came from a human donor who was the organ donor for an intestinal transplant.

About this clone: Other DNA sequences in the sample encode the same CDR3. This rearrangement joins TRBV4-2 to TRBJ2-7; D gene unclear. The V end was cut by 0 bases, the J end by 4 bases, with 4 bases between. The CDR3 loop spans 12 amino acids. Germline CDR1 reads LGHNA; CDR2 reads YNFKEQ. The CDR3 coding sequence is TGTGCCAGCAGCCAAGATTTATACGAGCAGTACTTC. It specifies CASSQDLYEQYF.

The chain's CDR3 is CASSPPDRGGTEAFF. The CDR3 DNA sequence: TGTGCCAGCAGCCCACCAGACAGGGGCGGCACTGAAGCTTTCTTT. This rearrangement joins TRBV13 to TRBJ1-1; 8 positions agree with TRBD1. Trimming at V came to 5 bases and at J to 4 bases, leaving 9 bases not matched to a gene. This CDR3 has 15 residues. Germline CDR1 reads PRHDT; CDR2 reads FYEKMQ (reference sequence).

The CDR3 sequence: CASTHLDYEQFF. The CDR3 nucleotides read TGTGCCAGCACCCACCTAGACTATGAGCAGTTCTTC. V usage is TRBV7-2 and J usage is TRBJ2-1; D gene uncertain. CDR1 is SGHTA and CDR2 is FQGNSA in the germline V gene. This CDR3 spans 12 amino acids. The V end was cut by 7 bases, the J end by 8 bases, with 12 bases between.

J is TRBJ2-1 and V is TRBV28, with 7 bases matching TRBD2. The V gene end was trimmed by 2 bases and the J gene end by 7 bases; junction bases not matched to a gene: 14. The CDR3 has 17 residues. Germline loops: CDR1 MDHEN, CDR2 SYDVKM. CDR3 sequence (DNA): TGTGCCAGCAGTTTACGCTGGGTGGCGGGAGCTTCAAATGAGCAGTTCTTC. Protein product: CASSLRWVAGASNEQFF.

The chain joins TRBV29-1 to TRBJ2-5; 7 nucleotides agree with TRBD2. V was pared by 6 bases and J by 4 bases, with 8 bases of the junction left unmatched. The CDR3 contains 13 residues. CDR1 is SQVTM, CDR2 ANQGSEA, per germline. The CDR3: CSVEPGLLETQYF. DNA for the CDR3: TGCAGCGTCGAACCGGGACTACTAGAGACCCAGTACTTC.

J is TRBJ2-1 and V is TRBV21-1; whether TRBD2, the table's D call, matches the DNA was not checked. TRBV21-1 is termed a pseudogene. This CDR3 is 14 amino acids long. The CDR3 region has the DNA TGTGCCAGCAGCGCAGCGGGAGACCACAATGAGCAGTTCTTC. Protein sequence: CASSAAGDHNEQFF.

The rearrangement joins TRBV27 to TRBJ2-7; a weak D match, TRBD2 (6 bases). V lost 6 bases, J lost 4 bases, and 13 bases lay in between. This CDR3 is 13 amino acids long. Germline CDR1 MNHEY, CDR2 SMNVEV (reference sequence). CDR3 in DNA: TGTGCCAGCAGAGCGGGTCTAACTTACGAGCAGTACTTC. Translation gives CASRAGLTYEQYF.

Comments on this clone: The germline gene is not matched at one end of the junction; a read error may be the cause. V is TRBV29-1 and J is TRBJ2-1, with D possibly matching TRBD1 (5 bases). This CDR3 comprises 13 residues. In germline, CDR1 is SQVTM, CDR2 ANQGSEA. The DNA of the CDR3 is TGCAGCGCTGAAGGGGCAGGTTACAATGAGCAGTTCTTC. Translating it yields CSAEGAGYNEQFF.

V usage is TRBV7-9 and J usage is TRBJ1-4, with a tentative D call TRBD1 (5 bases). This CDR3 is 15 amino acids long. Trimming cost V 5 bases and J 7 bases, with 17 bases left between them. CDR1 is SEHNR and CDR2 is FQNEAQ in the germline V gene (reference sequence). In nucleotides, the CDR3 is TGTGCCAGCAGCGTTACAACAGGCTCGTCTGAAAAACTGTTTTTT. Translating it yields CASSVTTGSSEKLFF.

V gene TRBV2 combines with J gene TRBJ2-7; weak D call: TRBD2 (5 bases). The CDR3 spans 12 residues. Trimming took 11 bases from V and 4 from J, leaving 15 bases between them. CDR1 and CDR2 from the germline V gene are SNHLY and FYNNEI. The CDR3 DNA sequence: TGTGCCCTCGCGAGGGCGAGGTACGAGCAGTACTTC. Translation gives CALARARYEQYF.

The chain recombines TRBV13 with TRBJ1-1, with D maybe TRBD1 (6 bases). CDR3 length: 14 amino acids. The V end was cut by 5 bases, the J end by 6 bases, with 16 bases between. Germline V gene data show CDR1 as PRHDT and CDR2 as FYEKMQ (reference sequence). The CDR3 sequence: CASSPLGGAAEAFF. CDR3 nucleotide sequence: TGTGCCAGCAGCCCGTTGGGGGGGGCTGCTGAAGCTTTCTTT.

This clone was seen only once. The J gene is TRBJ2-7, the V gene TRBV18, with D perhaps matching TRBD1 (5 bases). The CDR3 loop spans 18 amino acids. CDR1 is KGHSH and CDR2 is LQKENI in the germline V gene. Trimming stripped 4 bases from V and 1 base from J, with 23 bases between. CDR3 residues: CASSLRSSWGPVSYEQYF. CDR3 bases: TGTGCCAGCTCACTGCGATCGAGTTGGGGCCCGGTTTCCTACGAGCAGTACTTC.

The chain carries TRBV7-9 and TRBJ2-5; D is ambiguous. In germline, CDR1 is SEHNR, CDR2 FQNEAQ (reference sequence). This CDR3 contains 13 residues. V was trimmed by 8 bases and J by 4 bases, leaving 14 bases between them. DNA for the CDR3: TGTGCCAGCGAATACCCGAGCCGAGAGACCCAGTACTTC. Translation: CASEYPSRETQYF.

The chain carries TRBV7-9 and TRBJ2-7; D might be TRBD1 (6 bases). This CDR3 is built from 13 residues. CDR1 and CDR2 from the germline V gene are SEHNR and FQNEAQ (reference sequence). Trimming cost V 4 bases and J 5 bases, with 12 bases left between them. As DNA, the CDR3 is TGTGCCAGCAGCTCCAGCGCAGGGGACGAGCAGTACTTC. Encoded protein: CASSSSAGDEQYF.

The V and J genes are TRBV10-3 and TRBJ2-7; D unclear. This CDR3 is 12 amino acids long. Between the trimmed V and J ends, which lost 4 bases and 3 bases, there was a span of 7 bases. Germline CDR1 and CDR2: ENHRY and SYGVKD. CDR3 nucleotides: TGTGCCATCAGTGTGGGCAACTACGAGCAGTACTTC. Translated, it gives CAISVGNYEQYF.

CDR3 sequence (DNA): TGTGCCAGCCAGGGGGCGCGGAGCACTGAAGCTTTCTTT. Encoded protein: CASQGARSTEAFF. The V and J genes are TRBV27 and TRBJ1-1; TRBD1 matches 8 bases. J lost 4 bases, V lost 8 bases, and 6 bases had no gene match. This CDR3 has 13 amino acids. Germline CDR1 MNHEY, CDR2 SMNVEV (reference sequence).

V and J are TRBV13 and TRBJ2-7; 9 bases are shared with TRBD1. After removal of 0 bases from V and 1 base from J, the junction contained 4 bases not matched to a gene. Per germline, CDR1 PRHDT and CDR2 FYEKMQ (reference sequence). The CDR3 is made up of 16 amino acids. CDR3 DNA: TGTGCCAGCAGCTTAGGGGGACAGGGTGGGTCCTACGAGCAGTACTTC. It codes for CASSLGGQGGSYEQYF.

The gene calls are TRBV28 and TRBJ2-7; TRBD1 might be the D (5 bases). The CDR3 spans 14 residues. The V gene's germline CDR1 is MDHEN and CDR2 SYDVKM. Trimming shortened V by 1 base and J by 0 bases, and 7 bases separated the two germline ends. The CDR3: CASSLLRGSYEQYF. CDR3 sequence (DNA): TGTGCCAGCAGTTTATTAAGGGGCTCCTACGAGCAGTACTTC.

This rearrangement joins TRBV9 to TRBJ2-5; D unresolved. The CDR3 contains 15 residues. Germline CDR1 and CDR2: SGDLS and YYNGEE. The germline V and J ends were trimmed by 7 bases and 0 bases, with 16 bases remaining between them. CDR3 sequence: CASLCGRQDQETQYF. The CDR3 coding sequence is TGTGCCAGCCTATGTGGTAGGCAGGACCAAGAGACCCAGTACTTC. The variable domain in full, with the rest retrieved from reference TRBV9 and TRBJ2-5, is DSGVTQTPKHLITATGQRVTLRCSPRSGDLSVYWYQQSLDQGLQFLIQYYNGEERAKGNILERFSAQQFPDLHSELNLSSLELGDSALYFCASLCGRQDQETQYFGPGTRLLVL.

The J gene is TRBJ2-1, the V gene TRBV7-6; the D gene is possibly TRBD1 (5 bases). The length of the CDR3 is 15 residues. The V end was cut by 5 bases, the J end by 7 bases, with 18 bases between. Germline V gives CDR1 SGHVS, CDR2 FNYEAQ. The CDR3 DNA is TGTGCCAGCAGCCACCAAGACAGATTCCTAAATGAGCAGTTCTTC. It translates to CASSHQDRFLNEQFF.

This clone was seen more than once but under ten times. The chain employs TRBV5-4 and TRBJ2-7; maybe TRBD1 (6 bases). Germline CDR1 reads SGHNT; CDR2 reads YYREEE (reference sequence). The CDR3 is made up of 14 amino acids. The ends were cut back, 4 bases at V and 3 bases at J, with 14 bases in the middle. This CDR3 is CASSVYPQGYEQYF. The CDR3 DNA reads TGTGCCAGCAGCGTGTACCCACAGGGCTACGAGCAGTACTTC.

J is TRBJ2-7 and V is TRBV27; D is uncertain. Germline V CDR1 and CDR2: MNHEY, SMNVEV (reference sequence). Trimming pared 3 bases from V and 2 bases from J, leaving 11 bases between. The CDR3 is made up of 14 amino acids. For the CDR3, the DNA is TGTGCCAGCAGTTTGATTTCTAGTACCTACGAGCAGTACTTC. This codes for CASSLISSTYEQYF.

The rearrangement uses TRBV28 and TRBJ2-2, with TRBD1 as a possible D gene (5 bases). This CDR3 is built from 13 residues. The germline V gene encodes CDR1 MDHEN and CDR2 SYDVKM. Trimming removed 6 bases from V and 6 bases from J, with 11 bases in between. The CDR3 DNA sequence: TGTGCCAGCAGCCGCAGGGTAGCCGGGGAGCTGTTTTTT. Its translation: CASSRRVAGELFF.

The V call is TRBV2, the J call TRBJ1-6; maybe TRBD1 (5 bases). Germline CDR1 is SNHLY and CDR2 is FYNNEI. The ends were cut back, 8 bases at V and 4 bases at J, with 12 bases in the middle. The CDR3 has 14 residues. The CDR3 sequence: CASDSGGYNSPLHF. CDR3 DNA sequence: TGTGCCAGCGACTCCGGGGGTTATAATTCACCCCTCCACTTT.

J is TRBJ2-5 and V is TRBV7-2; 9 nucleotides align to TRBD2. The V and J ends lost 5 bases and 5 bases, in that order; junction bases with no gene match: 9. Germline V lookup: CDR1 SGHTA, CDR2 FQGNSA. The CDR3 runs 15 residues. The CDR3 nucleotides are TGTGCCAGCAGCGCGAGCGGGGGGCCGGGGGAGACCCAGTACTTC. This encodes CASSASGGPGETQYF.

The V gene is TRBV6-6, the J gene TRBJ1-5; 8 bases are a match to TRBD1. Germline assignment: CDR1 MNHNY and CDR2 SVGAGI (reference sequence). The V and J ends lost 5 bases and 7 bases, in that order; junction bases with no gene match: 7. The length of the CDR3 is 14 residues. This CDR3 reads CASSTSGGGQPQHF. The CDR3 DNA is TGTGCCAGCAGTACCTCAGGGGGCGGGCAGCCCCAGCATTTT.

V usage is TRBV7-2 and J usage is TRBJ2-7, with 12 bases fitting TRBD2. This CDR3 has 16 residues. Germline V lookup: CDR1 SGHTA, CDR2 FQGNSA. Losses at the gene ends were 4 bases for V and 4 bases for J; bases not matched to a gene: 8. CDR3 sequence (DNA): TGTGCCAGCAGCTCCGGACTAGCGGGGCTTCTATACGAGCAGTACTTC. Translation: CASSSGLAGLLYEQYF.

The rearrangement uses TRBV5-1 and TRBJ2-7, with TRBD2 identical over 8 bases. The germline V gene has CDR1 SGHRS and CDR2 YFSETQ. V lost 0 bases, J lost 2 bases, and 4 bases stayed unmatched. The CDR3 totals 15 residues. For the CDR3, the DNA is TGCGCCAGCAGCTTGGAGTTAGCGGGACCCTACGAGCAGTACTTC. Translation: CASSLELAGPYEQYF.